Here is one T cell receptor (beta chain) with its context. As yet, its antigen is unknown. The source of the sample is a study of a mutant IDH1 vaccine in newly diagnosed glioma. Overall study context: Onset of vaccination occurred 4-6 weeks following radiotherapy alone, or with temozolomide cycles.

TCRdb keeps only in-frame clones here, not all; method: immunoSEQ multiplex PCR. The sample lists approximately 41,000 clones; 78% were seen once. Documented time point: week 23, last vaccination. With topical imiquimod, each dose of the vaccine consisted of 300 ug of mutant IDH1 20-mer peptide. Tumors from donors were new WHO grade 3 or 4 IDH1-mutant astrocytomas with ATRX loss. Germline CDR1 SGHRS, CDR2 YFSETQ. The germline V and J ends were trimmed by 2 bases and 6 bases, with 17 bases remaining between them. CDR3 length: 16 residues. The sample here was PBMCs, taken from a glioma patient whose treatment included an IDH1 peptide vaccine. This receptor was identified in a woman in her thirties or forties with glioma. Some clones in this sample may be carry-over from other donors' samples. The chain couples TRBV5-1 to TRBJ2-2, with D possibly being TRBD1 (6 bases). Written as DNA, the CDR3 is TGCGCCAGCAGCTTCTCACAGGGCTTAGGGGCCGGGGAGCTGTTTTTT. This gives the protein CASSFSQGLGAGELFF.